This T cell receptor beta chain was obtained from a study of blood T cell repertoires in COVID-19. V shed 5 bases, J shed 2 bases, and the junction held 3 bases outside the gene matches. The germline CDR1 and CDR2 sequences are SGHVS and FQNEAQ. The CDR3 is 14 residues long. Authors' methods: Amplification from reference gene primers served as the basis for estimated nucleated cell counts. TCRdb's table, derived via immunoSEQ multiplex PCR, lists solely in-frame clones and lacks some. That table gives V, J and clone size, and the DNA gave D and trimming. The repertoire holds 68,000 or so clones, with 87% as singletons.

The sample was peripheral blood. The receptor was isolated from a woman in her fifties or sixties with COVID-19, enrolled during active disease. The chain combines TRBV7-8 with TRBJ1-3; TRBD1 matches at 7 bases. The CDR3 is CASSLGTAGNTIYF. CDR3 nucleotide sequence: TGTGCCAGCAGCCTTGGGACAGCTGGAAACACCATATATTTT.